This T cell receptor beta chain was identified during a study of blood T cell repertoires in COVID-19. Study details: T cells, B-cell-depleted T cells, or PBMCs provided the cDNA or gDNA that served as material.

The authors' processing: Estimation of nucleated cell counts was performed using reference gene primer amplification. Sequenced by immunoSEQ multiplex PCR; TCRdb stores in-frame clones only, minus some. V and J calls and clone size follow that table, whereas D and trimming were derived from the DNA. Here the sample spans approximately 240,000 clones, about 83% being singletons. CDR1 MRHNA and CDR2 SNTAGT come from the germline V gene. The V and J ends lost 7 bases and 2 bases respectively, with 18 bases between them. The length of the CDR3 is 15 residues. Seattle enrolled patients during active infection and tracked them longitudinally.

This chain connects TRBV6-4 to TRBJ2-7, with D possibly being TRBD1 (5 bases). This clonotype originated in a woman in her thirties with COVID-19, enrolled during active disease. Sequences were obtained from peripheral blood. The CDR3 here is CASKARADGAYEQYF. CDR3 DNA: TGTGCCAGCAAGGCCAGGGCGGACGGAGCCTACGAGCAGTACTTC.